A selection of T cell receptor beta chains follows, all from one sample in a study of blood T cell repertoires in COVID-19. TCRdb keeps only in-frame clones here, not all; method: immunoSEQ multiplex PCR. The sample holds about 40,000 clones; around nine tenths are singletons and the top ten take approximately 2.6%. The sequenced sample consisted of peripheral blood. These receptors were collected from a human donor in a cohort sampled during active COVID-19. Each CDR3 is given with its conserved first and last residue. D genes are given only for firm matches. Expanded clones are given a class, and other clones once, few, many or no size at all.

TRBV5-1	TRBD1	TRBJ1-1	NA	TGCGCCAGCAGCTCCGGGACAGACACTGAAGCTTTCTTT	CASSSGTDTEAFF
TRBV11-3	TRBD1	TRBJ2-3	NA	TGTGCCAGCAGCTTAGGGCAGGGGGCTAGGGGAGATACGCAGTATTTT	CASSLGQGARGDTQYF
TRBV11-3	TRBD2	TRBJ2-1	NA	TGTGCCAGCAGCTTCAACCCCTTTGTTGACTCTAGCGGTGAGCAGTTCTTC	CASSFNPFVDSSGEQFF
TRBV9	NA	TRBJ1-1	NA	TGTGCCAGCAGCGTAACCTCGTTACAGTCCGAAGCTTTCTTT	CASSVTSLQSEAFF
TRBV29-1	NA	TRBJ2-2	NA	TGCAGCGTTCTTGTAGGGGGGGCGGATACCGGGGAGCTGTTTTTT	CSVLVGGADTGELFF
TRBV6-6	TRBD1	TRBJ2-4	NA	TGTGCCAGCAGATATGGACAGGGTTGGCAAAACATTCAGTACTTC	CASRYGQGWQNIQYF
TRBV7-7	TRBD1	TRBJ1-5	NA	TGTGCTAGCAGCCTCTCTGACAGGGGCAATCAGCCCCAGCATTTT	CASSLSDRGNQPQHF
TRBV27	NA	TRBJ2-2	NA	TGTGCCAGCAAAGCCCCGGGGAGGGAGCTGTTTTTT	CASKAPGRELFF
TRBV21-1	NA	TRBJ1-4	NA	TGTGCCAGCAGCAAAGTTCCGGGTTCTGGTAATGAAAAACTGTTTTTT	CASSKVPGSGNEKLFF
TRBV24-1	NA	TRBJ1-2	NA	TGTGCCACCAGTGACGGCCCGGGGGGCTACACCTTC	CATSDGPGGYTF
TRBV6-5	TRBD1	TRBJ1-2	NA	TGTGCCAGCAGGCCCGGGACAGTAAATTATGGCTACACCTTC	CASRPGTVNYGYTF
TRBV19	NA	TRBJ2-7	NA	TGTGCCAGTAGTTCCCGGGAAGGAGGCGAGCAGTACTTC	CASSSREGGEQYF
TRBV7-5	NA	TRBJ1-6	NA	TGTGCCAGAAGCTTAGGCCGACAGGGAGCCTGCGCATCCTATAATTCACCCCTCCACTTT	CARSLGRQGACASYNSPLHF
TRBV7-2	TRBD1	TRBJ1-5	NA	TGTGCCAGCAGCTTGGACGACAGGGGCAATCAGCCCCAGCATTTT	CASSLDDRGNQPQHF
TRBV7-9	NA	TRBJ1-1	NA	TGTGCCAGCAGCCCCTGGACAGCAAAACCCACTGAAGCTTTCTTT	CASSPWTAKPTEAFF
TRBV5-5	NA	TRBJ2-7	NA	TGTGCCAGCAGCTTGGTCGGCGAGCAGTACTTC	CASSLVGEQYF
TRBV7-9	NA	TRBJ1-4	NA	TGTGCCAGCAGCTTAGGGAGCGGGGCTAATGAAAAACTGTTTTTT	CASSLGSGANEKLFF
TRBV5-8	TRBD1	TRBJ2-1	NA	TGTGCCAGCAGCTTGTCCCCAGGGGGCAATGAGCAGTTCTTC	CASSLSPGGNEQFF
TRBV24-1	TRBD1	TRBJ2-2	NA	TGTGCCACCAGTGACAGACAGGGGAGTGCCGGGGAGCTGTTTTTT	CATSDRQGSAGELFF
TRBV5-1	NA	TRBJ1-2	NA	TGCGCCAGCAGCTTGTCAGGAAGCAACTATGGCTACACCTTC	CASSLSGSNYGYTF
TRBV5-1	TRBD2	TRBJ2-7	NA	TGCGCCAGCACTCGGGCGGGGGAACACTACGAGCAGTACTTC	CASTRAGEHYEQYF
TRBV7-8	TRBD1	TRBJ1-6	NA	TGTGCCAGCAGCTTAATCCCGGGACAGGGCCCAGAATGGGGGGTCCTCCACTTT	CASSLIPGQGPEWGVLHF
TRBV23-1	NA	TRBJ1-2	NA	TGCGCCAGCAGTCAACCGAGGAGGGTCTATGGCTACACCTTC	CASSQPRRVYGYTF
TRBV18	TRBD1	TRBJ2-5	NA	TGTGCCAGCTCACTCGGACAGGGCGAGACCCAGTACTTC	CASSLGQGETQYF
TRBV30	NA	TRBJ1-5	NA	TGTGCCTGGAGTGTAATCTTTCTTGGGCCGAGGGGAGGTAGCAATCAGCCCCAGCATTTT	CAWSVIFLGPRGGSNQPQHF
TRBV19	NA	TRBJ1-3	once	TGTGCCAGTAGTATGGTGATTTTGGGGCCGGGGGGTGCTGGAAACACCATATATTTT	CASSMVILGPGGAGNTIYF
TRBV18	NA	TRBJ2-1	NA	TGTGCCAGCTCACCGGGGGGCAATGAGCAGTTCTTC	CASSPGGNEQFF
TRBV4-1	NA	TRBJ2-5	NA	TGCGCCACCCGATTAGCTGGAGTCGGGTATCCCCAGTACTTC	CATRLAGVGYPQYF
TRBV5-1	TRBD2	TRBJ2-1	NA	TGCGCCAGCAGCTTGGGACTAGCGGGGTTTGAGAATGAGCAGTTCTTC	CASSLGLAGFENEQFF
TRBV5-1	TRBD1	TRBJ2-7	NA	TGCGCCAGCAGCCTCCGGGACAGGGTAGGCGAGCAGTACTTC	CASSLRDRVGEQYF
TRBV11-3	TRBD1	TRBJ2-7	NA	TGTGCCAGCAGCTTAGCCTTTCTTTCGGGACAGGGGGGCGAGCAGTACTTC	CASSLAFLSGQGGEQYF
TRBV25-1	NA	TRBJ1-5	NA	TGTGCCAGCTCAGACAGCCGGGAGCTTAATCAGCCCCAGCATTTT	CASSDSRELNQPQHF
TRBV2	NA	TRBJ1-5	NA	TGTGCCAGCAGTGTTTATAGCAATCAGCCCCAGCATTTT	CASSVYSNQPQHF
TRBV7-9	TRBD1	TRBJ2-7	NA	TGTGCCAGCAGCTTTTGGGACAGGGGGCACGAGCAGTACTTC	CASSFWDRGHEQYF
TRBV9	TRBD1	TRBJ1-1	NA	TGTGCCAGCAGCGTGGGACAGGGGTTCGCTGAAGCTTTCTTT	CASSVGQGFAEAFF
TRBV2	NA	TRBJ1-2	NA	TGTGCCAGCAGAGTATCCACAGGGAGCATCTATGGCTACACCTTC	CASRVSTGSIYGYTF
TRBV10-3	TRBD1	TRBJ1-4	NA	TGTGCCATCAGTTCCAGCCCGGGACAGGGGGAGGAATATGAAAAACTGTTTTTT	CAISSSPGQGEEYEKLFF
TRBV6-5	NA	TRBJ1-2	NA	TGTGCCAGCAGTTACGGGGGCCCCGGTGGCTACACCTTC	CASSYGGPGGYTF
TRBV10-1	TRBD1	TRBJ1-1	NA	TGCGCCAGCAGTGATCGGGGCAGGGGGAGCACTGAAGCTTTCTTT	CASSDRGRGSTEAFF
TRBV5-1	TRBD1	TRBJ2-7	NA	TGCGCCAGCAGCCCGCCGGGACAGGCCTACGAGCAGTACTTC	CASSPPGQAYEQYF
TRBV3-1/TRBV3-2	TRBD2	TRBJ2-5	NA	TGTGCCAGCAGCCGGGGGGCTGGCGGGGGGCCTTCGGAGACCCAGTACTTC	CASSRGAGGGPSETQYF
TRBV24-1	TRBD1	TRBJ2-2	NA	TGTGCCACCAGTGATTTCCCCCCGGGACAGGGTGGATCGAACACCGGGGAGCTGTTTTTT	CATSDFPPGQGGSNTGELFF
TRBV4-1	NA	TRBJ2-7	NA	TGCGCCAGCAGCCCACCAACGGGGGGCAGGTCCTACGAGCAGTACTTC	CASSPPTGGRSYEQYF
TRBV29-1	NA	TRBJ2-5	NA	TGCAGCGTTGAAGTCAGCGGAGCGGAGACCCAGTACTTC	CSVEVSGAETQYF
TRBV4-1	NA	TRBJ2-5	NA	TGCGCCAGCAGCCAACCGCCGGGGATGCAGACCCAGTACTTC	CASSQPPGMQTQYF
TRBV5-1	NA	TRBJ1-1	NA	TGCGCCAGCAGCTTGGGACAGGAAGCTTTCTTT	CASSLGQEAFF
TRBV29-1	NA	TRBJ1-1	NA	TGCAGCGCAGCTTCAGGCAAGAACACTGAAGCTTTCTTT	CSAASGKNTEAFF
TRBV27	NA	TRBJ2-1	NA	TGTGCCAGCAGCCTTAGGACTCCTATGGATGAGCAGTTCTTC	CASSLRTPMDEQFF
TRBV25-1	NA	TRBJ2-7	NA	TGTGCCAGCAGTCACGGGGGCGAGCAGTACTTC	CASSHGGEQYF
TRBV6-6	NA	TRBJ1-5	NA	TGTGCCAGCAGGCACAGTAGCAATCAGCCCCAGCATTTT	CASRHSSNQPQHF
TRBV5-1	NA	TRBJ2-5	NA	TGCGCCAGCAGCTTGGTGTACAGGGCCCAAGAGACCCAGTACTTC	CASSLVYRAQETQYF
TRBV5-6	NA	TRBJ2-1	NA	TGTGCCAGCAGCTTGAGGCTAGCTGGCTCCTACAATGAGCAGTTCTTC	CASSLRLAGSYNEQFF
TRBV27	NA	TRBJ2-7	NA	TGTGCCAGCAGTTTGTGGGGACTCGACTCATCCGAGCAGTACTTC	CASSLWGLDSSEQYF